This T cell receptor beta chain was captured in a study of blood T cell repertoires in COVID-19. The V gene's germline CDR1 is SQVTM and CDR2 ANQGSEA. This CDR3 has 13 amino acids. Trimming removed 5 bases from V and 5 bases from J, with 13 bases in between. Recruits, aged roughly 18 to 90 years, lived in under 25 US areas. This table comes from immunoSEQ multiplex PCR, and its TCRdb copy is limited to in-frame clones, with some not included. The sample lists 400,000 to 550,000 clones; nearly 90% were seen once. The material sequenced was PBMCs or T cells enriched from blood (not recorded which). This chain uses TRBV29-1 with TRBJ2-1; perhaps TRBD1 as D (6 bases). The sequence derives from a woman aged 18-29 years with acute COVID-19. The CDR3 DNA reads TGCAGCGTTCGGCAGGGGAAAAACAATGAGCAGTTCTTC. This codes for CSVRQGKNNEQFF.